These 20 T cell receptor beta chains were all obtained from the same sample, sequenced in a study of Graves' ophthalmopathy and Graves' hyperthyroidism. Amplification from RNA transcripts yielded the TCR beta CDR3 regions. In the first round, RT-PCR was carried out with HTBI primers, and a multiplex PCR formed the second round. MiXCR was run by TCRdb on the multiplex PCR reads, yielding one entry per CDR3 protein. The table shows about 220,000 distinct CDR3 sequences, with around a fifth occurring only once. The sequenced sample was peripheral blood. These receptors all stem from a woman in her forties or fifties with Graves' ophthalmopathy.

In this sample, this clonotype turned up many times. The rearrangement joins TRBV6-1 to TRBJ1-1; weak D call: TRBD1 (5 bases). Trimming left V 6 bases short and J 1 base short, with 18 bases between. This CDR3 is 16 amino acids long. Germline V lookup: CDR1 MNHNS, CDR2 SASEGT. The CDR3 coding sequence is TGTGCCAGCAGGGAGGGGTGGCGGATAAAGAACACTGAAGCTTTCTTT. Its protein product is CASREGWRIKNTEAFF.

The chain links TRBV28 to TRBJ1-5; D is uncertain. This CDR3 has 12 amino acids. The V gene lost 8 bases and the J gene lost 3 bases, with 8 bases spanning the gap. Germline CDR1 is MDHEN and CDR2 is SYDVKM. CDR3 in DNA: TGTGCCAGCCATAAATCCAATCAGCCCCAGCATTTT. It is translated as CASHKSNQPQHF.

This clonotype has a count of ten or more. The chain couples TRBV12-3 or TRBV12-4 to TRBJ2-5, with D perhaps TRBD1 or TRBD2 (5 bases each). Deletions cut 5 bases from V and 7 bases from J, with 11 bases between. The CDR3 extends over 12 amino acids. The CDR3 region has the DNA TGTGCCAGCAGTCTGAAGAGGGGGACCCAGTACTTC. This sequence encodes CASSLKRGTQYF.

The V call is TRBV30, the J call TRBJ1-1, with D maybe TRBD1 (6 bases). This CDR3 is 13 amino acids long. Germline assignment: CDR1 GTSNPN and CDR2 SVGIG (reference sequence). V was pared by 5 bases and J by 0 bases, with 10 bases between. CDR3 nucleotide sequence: TGTGCCTGGGCCGGGACATTGAACACTGAAGCTTTCTTT. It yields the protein CAWAGTLNTEAFF.

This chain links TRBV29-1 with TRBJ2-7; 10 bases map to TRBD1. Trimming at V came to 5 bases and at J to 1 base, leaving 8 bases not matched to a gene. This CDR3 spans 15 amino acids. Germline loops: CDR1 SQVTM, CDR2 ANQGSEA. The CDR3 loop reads CSVPGTGEDSYEQYF. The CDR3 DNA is TGCAGCGTTCCCGGGACAGGGGAGGATTCCTACGAGCAGTACTTC.

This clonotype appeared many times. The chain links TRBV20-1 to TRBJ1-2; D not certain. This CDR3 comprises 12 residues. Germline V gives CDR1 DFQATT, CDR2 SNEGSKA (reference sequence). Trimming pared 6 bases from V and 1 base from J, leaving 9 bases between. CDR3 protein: CSASGINYGYTF. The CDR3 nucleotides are TGCAGTGCCTCGGGCATTAACTATGGCTACACCTTC.

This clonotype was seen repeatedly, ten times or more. As DNA, the CDR3 is TGTGCCAGCAGACTTAATCTACAGGGGACTGAAGCTTTCTTT. Translated, it gives CASRLNLQGTEAFF. The chain uses TRBV27 and TRBJ1-1, with 7 bases matching TRBD1. The CDR3 consists of 14 residues. The ends lost 6 bases at V and 5 bases at J; junction bases unmatched: 9. The germline V gene encodes CDR1 MNHEY and CDR2 SMNVEV (reference sequence).

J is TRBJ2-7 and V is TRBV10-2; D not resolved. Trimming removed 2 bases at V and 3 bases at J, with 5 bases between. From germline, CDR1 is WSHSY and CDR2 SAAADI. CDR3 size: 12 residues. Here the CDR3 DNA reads TGCGCCAGCAGTGAGAGGGACTACGAGCAGTACTTC. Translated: CASSERDYEQYF.

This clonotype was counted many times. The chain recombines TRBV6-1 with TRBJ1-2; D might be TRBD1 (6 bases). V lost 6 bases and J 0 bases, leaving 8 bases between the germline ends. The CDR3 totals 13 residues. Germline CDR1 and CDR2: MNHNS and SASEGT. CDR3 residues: CASRRTANYGYTF. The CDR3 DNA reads TGTGCCAGCAGGAGGACAGCTAACTATGGCTACACCTTC.

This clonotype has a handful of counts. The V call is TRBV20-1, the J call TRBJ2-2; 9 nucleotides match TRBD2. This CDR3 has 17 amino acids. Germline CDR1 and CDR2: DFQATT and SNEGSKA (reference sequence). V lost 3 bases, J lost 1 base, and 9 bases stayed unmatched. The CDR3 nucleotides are TGCAGTGCTAGGGACATCCGAGCGGGGGGGAACACCGGGGAGCTGTTTTTT. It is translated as CSARDIRAGGNTGELFF.

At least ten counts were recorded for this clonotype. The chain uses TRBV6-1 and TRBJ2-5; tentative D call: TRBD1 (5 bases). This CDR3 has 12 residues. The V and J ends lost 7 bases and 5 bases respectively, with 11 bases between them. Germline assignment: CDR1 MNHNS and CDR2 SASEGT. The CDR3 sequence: CASTDRRETQYF. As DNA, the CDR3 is TGTGCCAGCACCGACAGAAGGGAGACCCAGTACTTC.

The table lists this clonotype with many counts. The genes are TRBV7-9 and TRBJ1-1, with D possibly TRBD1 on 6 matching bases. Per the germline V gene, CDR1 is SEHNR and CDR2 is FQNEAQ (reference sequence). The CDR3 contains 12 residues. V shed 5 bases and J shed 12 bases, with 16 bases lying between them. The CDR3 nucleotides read TGTGCCAGCAGCAGGCCGGCAGGGGAACCTTTCTTT. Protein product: CASSRPAGEPFF.

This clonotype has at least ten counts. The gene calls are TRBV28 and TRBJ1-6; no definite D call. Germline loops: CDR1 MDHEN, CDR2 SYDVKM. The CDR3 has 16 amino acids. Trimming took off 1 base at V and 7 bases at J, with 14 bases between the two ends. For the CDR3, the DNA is TGTGCCAGCAGTTTATTCGCGACTTCACGCAATTCACCCCTCCACTTT. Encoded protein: CASSLFATSRNSPLHF.

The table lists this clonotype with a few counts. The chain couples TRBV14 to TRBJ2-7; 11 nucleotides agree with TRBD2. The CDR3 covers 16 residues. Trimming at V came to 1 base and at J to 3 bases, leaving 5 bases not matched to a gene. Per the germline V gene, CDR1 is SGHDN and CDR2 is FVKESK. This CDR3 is CASSQAPGLADYEQYF. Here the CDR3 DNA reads TGTGCCAGCAGCCAAGCTCCGGGACTAGCGGACTACGAGCAGTACTTC.

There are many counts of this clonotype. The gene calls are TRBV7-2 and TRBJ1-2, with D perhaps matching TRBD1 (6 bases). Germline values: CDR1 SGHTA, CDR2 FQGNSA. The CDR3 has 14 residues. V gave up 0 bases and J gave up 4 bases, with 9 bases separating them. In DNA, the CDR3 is TGTGCCAGCAGCTTAGCCCGGACAGTCTATGGCTACACCTTC. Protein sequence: CASSLARTVYGYTF.

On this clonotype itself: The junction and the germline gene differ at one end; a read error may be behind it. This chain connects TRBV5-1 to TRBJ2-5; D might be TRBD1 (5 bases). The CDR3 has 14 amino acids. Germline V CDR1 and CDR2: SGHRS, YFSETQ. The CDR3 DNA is TGCGCCAGCAGCTTGGGGGGCATCCAAGAGACCCGGTACTTC. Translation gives CASSLGGIQETRYF.

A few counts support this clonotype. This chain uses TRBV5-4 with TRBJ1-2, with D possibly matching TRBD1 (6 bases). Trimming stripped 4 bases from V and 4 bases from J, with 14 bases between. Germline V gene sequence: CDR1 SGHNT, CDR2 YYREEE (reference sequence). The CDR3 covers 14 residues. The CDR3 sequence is CASSRTGYSYGYTF. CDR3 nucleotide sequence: TGTGCCAGCAGCCGAACAGGGTACTCCTATGGCTACACCTTC.

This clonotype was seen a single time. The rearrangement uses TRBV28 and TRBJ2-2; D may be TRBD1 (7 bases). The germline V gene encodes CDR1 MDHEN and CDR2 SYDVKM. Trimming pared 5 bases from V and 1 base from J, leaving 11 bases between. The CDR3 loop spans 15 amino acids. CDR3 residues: CASSPGGKNTGELFF. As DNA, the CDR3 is TGTGCCAGCAGTCCAGGGGGGAAGAACACCGGGGAGCTGTTTTTT.

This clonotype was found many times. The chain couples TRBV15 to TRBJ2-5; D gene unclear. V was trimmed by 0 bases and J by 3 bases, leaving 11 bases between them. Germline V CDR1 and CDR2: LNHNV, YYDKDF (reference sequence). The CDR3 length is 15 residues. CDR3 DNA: TGTGCCACCAGCAGAGATTATGGTAGAGAAGAGACCCAGTACTTC. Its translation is CATSRDYGREETQYF. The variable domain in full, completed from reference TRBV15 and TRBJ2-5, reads DAMVIQNPRYQVTQFGKPVTLSCSQTLNHNVMYWYQQKSSQAPKLLFHYYDKDFNNEADTPDNFQSRRPNTSFCFLDIRSPGLGDTAMYLCATSRDYGREETQYFGPGTRLLVL.

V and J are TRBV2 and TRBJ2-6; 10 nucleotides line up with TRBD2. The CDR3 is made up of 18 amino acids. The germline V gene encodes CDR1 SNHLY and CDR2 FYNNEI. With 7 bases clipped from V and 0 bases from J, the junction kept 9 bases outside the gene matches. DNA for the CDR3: TGTGCCAGCACCAAGACTAGCGGGTTCGCCTCTGGGGCCAACGTCCTGACTTTC. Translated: CASTKTSGFASGANVLTF.